Given below is one T cell receptor beta chain in context. What it binds is not known. The read ends 3 residues before the CDR3 terminus; that terminus is restored from the germline J gene. CDR3 length equals 14 residues. Germline CDR1 reads SGHTA; CDR2 reads FQGNSA. Average input was roughly 1,200 ng genomic DNA for immunoSEQ TCR beta CDR3 amplification. Measured with immunoSEQ multiplex PCR; TCRdb has only the in-frame clones, and not every one. This table lists 40,000 to 60,000 clones. These data are taken from a study of T cells in women clearing cervical HPV infection. General study results and limits: Repertoire richness, not evenness, was significantly elevated in CIN3+ cases versus controls.

The source of this sequence is a woman aged 18 to 75 with a cervical HPV16 infection that either progressed to CIN3+ or cleared (not recorded which). Sequenced input: blood buffy coat. This chain uses TRBV7-2 with TRBJ2-3; D is perhaps TRBD2 (5 bases). CDR3 DNA, as far as it was read: TGTGCCAGCAGCTTAGAAGCGGTAGTAGAGACG. Protein sequence: CASSLEAVVET. The CDR3, in full, reads CASSLEAVVETQYF.